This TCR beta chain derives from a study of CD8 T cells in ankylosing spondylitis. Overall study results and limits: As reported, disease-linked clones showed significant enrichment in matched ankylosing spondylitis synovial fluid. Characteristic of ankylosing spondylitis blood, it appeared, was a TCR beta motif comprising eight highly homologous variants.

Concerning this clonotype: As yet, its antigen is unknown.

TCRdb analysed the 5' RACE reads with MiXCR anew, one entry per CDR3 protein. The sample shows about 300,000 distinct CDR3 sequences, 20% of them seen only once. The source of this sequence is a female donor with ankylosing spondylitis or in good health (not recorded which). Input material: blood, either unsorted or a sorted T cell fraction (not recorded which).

CDR3 nucleotides: TGTGCCAGCAGCTTAGCCCCCAGCGATTACTCTGGGGCCAACGTCCTGACTTTC. This sequence encodes CASSLAPSDYSGANVLTF. The genes are TRBV7-2 and TRBJ2-6, with unresolved D. CDR3 size: 18 residues. V lost 0 bases and J lost 0, with 12 bases in between. Germline values: CDR1 SGHTA, CDR2 FQGNSA.